The 15 T cell receptor beta chains given below trace back to one sample, sequenced in a study of blood T cell repertoires in COVID-19. Here immunoSEQ multiplex PCR was the method, and the copy in TCRdb shows in-frame clones only, minus some. This table holds roughly 300,000 clones, approximately 90% found once. Material for sequencing was peripheral blood. The receptor source for this set is a woman aged 25 to 39 with COVID-19, enrolled during active disease.

The chain is built from TRBV28 and TRBJ1-3; the D is unclear. The V end was cut by 2 bases, the J end by 0 bases, with 5 bases between. Germline V gene data show CDR1 as MDHEN and CDR2 as SYDVKM. The CDR3 length is 14 residues. Here the CDR3 reads CASSLTDSGNTIYF. CDR3 nucleotide sequence: TGTGCCAGCAGTTTAACAGACTCTGGAAACACCATATATTTT.

This sequence joins TRBV4-2 and TRBJ2-7, with D maybe TRBD2 (6 bases). The V end was cut by 0 bases, the J end by 4 bases, with 13 bases between. CDR3 length: 15 amino acids. CDR1 LGHNA and CDR2 YNFKEQ come from the germline V gene. The CDR3 DNA sequence: TGTGCCAGCAGCCAAGAGATCCTAGCGAGATACGAGCAGTACTTC. It codes for CASSQEILARYEQYF.

CDR3 in DNA: TGCAGCGTTGTAGGACAGACCCTAATGAATGAGCAGTTCTTC. Amino acid sequence: CSVVGQTLMNEQFF. This chain links TRBV29-1 with TRBJ2-1; possible D gene TRBD1, 6 bases. Per germline, CDR1 SQVTM and CDR2 ANQGSEA. V was clipped by 4 bases and J by 7 bases, with 17 bases between them. The CDR3 covers 14 residues.

In the case of this clone: The same CDR3 can be traced to other DNA sequences in this sample. The chain couples TRBV15 to TRBJ2-7; D may be TRBD1 (6 bases). V lost 3 bases, J lost 0 bases, and 9 bases lay in between. Germline loops: CDR1 LNHNV, CDR2 YYDKDF (reference sequence). The CDR3 extends over 14 amino acids. The DNA of the CDR3 is TGTGCCACCAGCAGGGCAGGGGTCTCCTACGAGCAGTACTTC. Protein product: CATSRAGVSYEQYF. The full variable domain, rest sourced from reference TRBV15 and TRBJ2-7, is DAMVIQNPRYQVTQFGKPVTLSCSQTLNHNVMYWYQQKSSQAPKLLFHYYDKDFNNEADTPDNFQSRRPNTSFCFLDIRSPGLGDTAMYLCATSRAGVSYEQYFGPGTRLTVT.

This clone has just one count. This chain uses TRBV23-1 with TRBJ1-5; 7 bases fit TRBD1. TRBV23-1 is an ORF, and what it does is uncertain. The J segment lost 2 bases and the V segment lost 2 bases, leaving 6 bases of the junction unmatched. This CDR3 has 16 residues. The CDR3 region is CASSQPDRDRNQPQHF. The CDR3 DNA reads TGCGCCAGCAGTCAACCCGACAGGGACCGCAATCAGCCCCAGCATTTT.

The J gene is TRBJ2-2, the V gene TRBV24-1, with D perhaps TRBD1 (5 bases). The CDR3 runs 17 residues. With 5 bases removed from V and 7 bases from J, the gap between germline ends came to 22 bases. Germline V gene lookup returns CDR1 KGHDR and CDR2 SFDVKD. CDR3 sequence: CATSGPHGATDSGELFF. CDR3 nucleotide sequence: TGTGCCACCAGTGGCCCGCACGGTGCGACAGATAGCGGGGAGCTGTTTTTT.

This sequence joins TRBV27 and TRBJ2-7; 10 nucleotides line up with TRBD2. The CDR3 is 17 residues long. Germline assignment: CDR1 MNHEY and CDR2 SMNVEV (reference sequence). V shed 0 bases and J 4 bases; nucleotides not matched to a gene: 9. The CDR3 protein is CASSLSLAGVSGYEQYF. As DNA, the CDR3 is TGTGCCAGCAGTTTATCCCTAGCGGGAGTCTCCGGTTACGAGCAGTACTTC.

The rearrangement joins TRBV11-2 to TRBJ2-1; TRBD2 matches at 11 bases. Germline V gives CDR1 SGHAT, CDR2 FQNNGV. V was clipped by 7 bases and J by 3 bases; unmatched bases: 2. The CDR3 is 14 residues long. CDR3 region: CASTLAGGYNEQFF. CDR3 DNA sequence: TGTGCCAGCACGCTAGCGGGAGGCTACAATGAGCAGTTCTTC.

Comments on this clone: This same CDR3 is encoded by further DNA sequences in the sample. The genes are TRBV27 and TRBJ1-1, with D uncertain. V lost 2 bases and J 2 bases, leaving 6 bases between the germline ends. The CDR3 has 13 residues. Germline-derived CDR1 and CDR2 are MNHEY and SMNVEV (reference sequence). CDR3 protein: CASSLGRNTEAFF. In DNA, the CDR3 is TGTGCCAGCAGTTTAGGCAGAAACACTGAAGCTTTCTTT.

The chain recombines TRBV7-9 with TRBJ2-7; 7 positions match TRBD1. The CDR3 totals 13 residues. The V segment lost 5 bases and the J segment 4 bases; nucleotides outside the gene matches: 5. Germline V lookup: CDR1 SEHNR, CDR2 FQNEAQ (reference sequence). In nucleotides, the CDR3 is TGTGCCAGCAGCCGACAGGGCAAGTACGAGCAGTACTTC. This gives the protein CASSRQGKYEQYF.

The CDR3 region is CASSVQGGTEAFF. The CDR3, as DNA: TGTGCCAGCAGCGTACAGGGGGGCACTGAAGCTTTCTTT. This chain uses TRBV9 with TRBJ1-1; the match to TRBD1 covers 7 bases. The CDR3 is 13 amino acids. The germline V gene encodes CDR1 SGDLS and CDR2 YYNGEE. J lost 4 bases, V lost 1 base, and 1 base had no gene match. The whole variable domain, remainder taken from reference TRBV9 and TRBJ1-1, is DSGVTQTPKHLITATGQRVTLRCSPRSGDLSVYWYQQSLDQGLQFLIQYYNGEERAKGNILERFSAQQFPDLHSELNLSSLELGDSALYFCASSVQGGTEAFFGQGTRLTVV.

The genes are TRBV29-1 and TRBJ1-2; 8 bases are shared with TRBD1. Germline assignment: CDR1 SQVTM and CDR2 ANQGSEA. The CDR3 extends over 16 amino acids. J was trimmed by 5 bases and V by 3 bases; bases with no gene match: 14. The CDR3 region is CSVDDFPDRGGYGYTF. The CDR3 bases are TGCAGCGTTGACGACTTTCCTGACAGGGGTGGTTATGGCTACACCTTC.

Remarks on this clone: The same CDR3 arises from other DNA sequences in this sample as well. The chain links TRBV5-1 to TRBJ2-7, with TRBD1 as a possible D gene (6 bases). Germline loops: CDR1 SGHRS, CDR2 YFSETQ. The CDR3 has 13 amino acids. The V gene lost 0 bases and the J gene lost 3 bases, with 7 bases spanning the gap. The CDR3: CASSLGTDYEQYF. CDR3 bases: TGCGCCAGCAGCTTGGGGACAGACTACGAGCAGTACTTC.

The CDR3 nucleotides read TGTGCCAGCAGCGTTAGACAGGCCCTCTACAATGAGCAGTTCTTC. This translates into CASSVRQALYNEQFF. The chain employs TRBV6-5 and TRBJ2-1; D possibly corresponds to TRBD1 (6 bases). The germline gives CDR1 MNHEY, CDR2 SVGAGI. CDR3 length: 15 residues. Between the trimmed V and J ends, which lost 6 bases and 3 bases, there was a span of 15 bases.

This clone was detected only once. The chain employs TRBV19 and TRBJ2-3; 11 positions match TRBD2. This CDR3 is built from 16 residues. The V gene end was trimmed by 5 bases and the J gene end by 5 bases; junction bases not matched to a gene: 9. CDR1 LNHDA and CDR2 SQIVND come from the germline V gene (reference sequence). The CDR3 sequence: CASSPRASGGIDTQYF. The CDR3 nucleotides read TGTGCCAGTAGTCCCCGGGCTAGCGGGGGGATAGATACGCAGTATTTT. Variable domain in full (rest from reference TRBV19 and TRBJ2-3): DGGITQSPKYLFRKEGQNVTLSCEQNLNHDAMYWYRQDPGQGLRLIYYSQIVNDFQKGDIAEGYSVSREKKESFPLTVTSAQKNPTAFYLCASSPRASGGIDTQYFGPGTRLTVL.